Listed here is a single T cell receptor beta chain. Its antigen is currently unknown. Researchers ran the PCR with 60 Vbeta and 13 Jbeta primers. Under the authors' procedure: Later analysis identified some 80 million unique TCR beta chains, 9 million to 13 million shared. Profiled with immunoSEQ multiplex PCR; TCRdb holds only in-frame clones, not every one. The V and J calls and clone size come from that table; D and trimming were worked out from the DNA. There are around 160,000 clones in the sample; 60% to 80% occur only once, and around 6.7% lies in the top ten. This sample was included in a study of cytomegalovirus exposure and HLA in healthy donors. In germline, CDR1 is MGHDK, CDR2 SYGVNS. Unmatched junction bases numbered 8, after V lost 4 bases and J lost 0 bases. The CDR3 totals 18 residues. Study-level results: Later analysis indicated greater clonal expansion among HLA-associated TCR beta chains than among equally common other chains.

The receptor's source is a woman aged 40 to 50 in good health and CMV-seropositive. The chain uses TRBV25-1 and TRBJ2-3; 12 positions agree with TRBD2. The sequenced material came from PBMCs. CDR3 protein: CASSARSSGGASTDTQYF. The CDR3 DNA reads as TGTGCCAGCAGTGCAAGGTCTAGCGGGGGGGCGAGCACAGATACGCAGTATTTT.